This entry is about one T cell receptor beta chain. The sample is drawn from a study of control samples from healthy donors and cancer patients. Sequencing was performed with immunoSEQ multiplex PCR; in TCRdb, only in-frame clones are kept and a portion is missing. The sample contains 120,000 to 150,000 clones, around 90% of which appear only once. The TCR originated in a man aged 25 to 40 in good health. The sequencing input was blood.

CDR3 sequence reads: CATLSLLAGGVNDEQFF. The DNA for the CDR3 is TGTGCCACCCTTTCCCTACTAGCGGGGGGGGTAAATGATGAGCAGTTCTTC. The chain uses TRBV2 and TRBJ2-1; 13 bases are shared with TRBD2. The CDR3 covers 17 residues. Germline loops: CDR1 SNHLY, CDR2 FYNNEI. Trimming at V came to 10 bases and at J to 8 bases, leaving 17 bases not matched to a gene. The complete variable domain, with remaining parts taken from reference TRBV2 and TRBJ2-1, reads EPEVTQTPSHQVTQMGQEVILRCVPISNHLYFYWYRQILGQKVEFLVSFYNNEISEKSEIFDDQFSVERPDGSNFTLKIRSTKLEDSAMYFCATLSLLAGGVNDEQFFGPGTRLTVL.